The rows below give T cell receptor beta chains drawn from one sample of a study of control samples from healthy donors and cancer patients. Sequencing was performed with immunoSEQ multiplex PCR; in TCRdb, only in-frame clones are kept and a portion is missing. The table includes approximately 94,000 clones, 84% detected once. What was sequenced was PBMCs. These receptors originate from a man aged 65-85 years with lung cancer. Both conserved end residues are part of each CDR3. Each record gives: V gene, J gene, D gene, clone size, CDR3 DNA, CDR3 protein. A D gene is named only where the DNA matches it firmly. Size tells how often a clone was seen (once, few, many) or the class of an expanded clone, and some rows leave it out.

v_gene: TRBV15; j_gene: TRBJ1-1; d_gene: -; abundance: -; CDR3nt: TGTGCCACCAGAAGATCGGGACAGAACACTGAAGCTTTCTTT; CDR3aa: CATRRSGQNTEAFF
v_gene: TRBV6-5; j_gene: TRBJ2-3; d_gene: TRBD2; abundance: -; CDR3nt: TGTGCCAGCAGCTCCATTGACCGGGGGGTCGCGCAGTATTTT; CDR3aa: CASSSIDRGVAQYF
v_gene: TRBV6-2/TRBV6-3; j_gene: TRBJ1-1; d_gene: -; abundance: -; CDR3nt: TGTGCCAGCAGTTACGCAGGGGTGAACACTGAAGCTTTCTTT; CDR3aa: CASSYAGVNTEAFF
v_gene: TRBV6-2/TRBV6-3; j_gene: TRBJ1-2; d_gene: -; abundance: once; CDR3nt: TGTGCCAGCAGTTACTCCGGACACGGGGTCTATGGCTACACCTTC; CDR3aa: CASSYSGHGVYGYTF
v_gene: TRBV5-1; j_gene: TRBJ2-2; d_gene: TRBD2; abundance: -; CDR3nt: TGCGCCAGCAGCCCTTTGGGAACTAGCGGGGGAACCGGGGAGCTGTTTTTT; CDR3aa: CASSPLGTSGGTGELFF
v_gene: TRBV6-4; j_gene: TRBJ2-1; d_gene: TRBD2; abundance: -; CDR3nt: TGTGCCAGTGCCCGGGAGGGGGGCATCTCCTACAATGAGCAGTTCTTC; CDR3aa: CASAREGGISYNEQFF
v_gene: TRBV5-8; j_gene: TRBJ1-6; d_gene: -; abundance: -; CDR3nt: TGTGCCAGCAGCTTGGAAGCGGCACGGACCTCGCACATCGGTTCACCCCTCCACTTT; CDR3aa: CASSLEAARTSHIGSPLHF
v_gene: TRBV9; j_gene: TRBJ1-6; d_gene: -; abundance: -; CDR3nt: TGTGCCAGCAGCGTAAGTGCAGGGACCCTCCACTTT; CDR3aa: CASSVSAGTLHF
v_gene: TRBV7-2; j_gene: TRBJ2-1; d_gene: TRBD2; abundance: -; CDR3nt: TGTGCCAGCAGCTTAGTAGGCGGGGGGGCCTCGTACAATGAGCAGTTCTTC; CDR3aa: CASSLVGGGASYNEQFF
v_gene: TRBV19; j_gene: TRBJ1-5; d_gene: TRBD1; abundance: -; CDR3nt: TGTGCCAGTACCAGACAGGGGCTGAGGGAGCCCCAGCATTTT; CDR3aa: CASTRQGLREPQHF
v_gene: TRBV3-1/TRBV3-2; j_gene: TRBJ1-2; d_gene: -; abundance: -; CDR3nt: TGTGCCAGCAGCCCTTACAGGGACGTAGACGGCTACACCTTC; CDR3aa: CASSPYRDVDGYTF
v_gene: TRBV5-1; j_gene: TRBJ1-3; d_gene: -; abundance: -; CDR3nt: TGCGCCAGCAGTTTTGATAAACAGGGACCTGGAAACACCATATATTTT; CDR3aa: CASSFDKQGPGNTIYF